The entry below describes one T cell receptor (beta chain). What it binds is unknown. This sample is part of a study of T cells expressing NK-cell markers. Overall study context: Sorted CD3+CD56+NKG2C+, CD3+CD56+NKG2C- and CD3+CD56-NKG2C+ T cells provided the TCR beta repertoires.

UMIs were included in TCR beta cDNA generated by 5'RACE template switching. TCRdb re-called the 5' RACE reads and gives one entry per CDR3 protein, without DNA. Here the sample table reports a few hundred thousand distinct CDR3 sequences. General study points: A range of about 1.0-7.5% of CD8+ T cells consisted of dominant NKG2C+ clonotypes in 5 to 7 donors.

Germline V gene sequence: CDR1 DFQATT, CDR2 SNEGSKA (reference sequence). CDR3 size: 16 residues. The clonotype comes from a man aged 18 to 30 in good health. Sequences were obtained from blood T cells: a sorted CD56 or NKG2C T cell subset, CD4+ or CD8+ T cells, or bulk PBMC T cells (not recorded which). The chain is built from TRBV20-1 and TRBJ2-1. The CDR3: CSARDPAGSSYNEQFF.